The T cell receptor (beta chain) described here comes from a study of T-cell memory formation after mild COVID-19. Study-level points and caveats: Those CD4+ clones that contracted were mainly in CM and EM (CD8+ ones in EMRA). Second-wave clones that peaked on day 37 lacked confirmed SARS-CoV-2 specificity. Pre-infection memory already had some responding clones, implying cross-reactive memory joined. CD4/CD8 balance held among clones contracting day 15 to 85, and later expanders leaned CD4+.

Worth noting for this clonotype: As yet, its antigen is unknown.

TCRdb re-called the 5' RACE reads with MiXCR, one entry per CDR3 protein. Here the sample spans fewer than 60,000 distinct CDR3 sequences, about 27% being singletons. Germline V CDR1 and CDR2: KGHDR, SFDVKD. V was clipped by 1 base and J by 5 bases, with 0 bases between them. This CDR3 comprises 11 residues. The receptor was derived from a man younger than 35 who had mild COVID-19 (a few samples of this study predate the infection). Cell type and time point are not known. The chain carries TRBV24-1 and TRBJ2-3; D unresolved. The sequenced sample was PBMCs or a T cell subset sorted from them (not recorded which). The CDR3 loop is CATSDLDTQYF. CDR3 DNA: TGTGCCACCAGTGATTTAGATACGCAGTATTTT.